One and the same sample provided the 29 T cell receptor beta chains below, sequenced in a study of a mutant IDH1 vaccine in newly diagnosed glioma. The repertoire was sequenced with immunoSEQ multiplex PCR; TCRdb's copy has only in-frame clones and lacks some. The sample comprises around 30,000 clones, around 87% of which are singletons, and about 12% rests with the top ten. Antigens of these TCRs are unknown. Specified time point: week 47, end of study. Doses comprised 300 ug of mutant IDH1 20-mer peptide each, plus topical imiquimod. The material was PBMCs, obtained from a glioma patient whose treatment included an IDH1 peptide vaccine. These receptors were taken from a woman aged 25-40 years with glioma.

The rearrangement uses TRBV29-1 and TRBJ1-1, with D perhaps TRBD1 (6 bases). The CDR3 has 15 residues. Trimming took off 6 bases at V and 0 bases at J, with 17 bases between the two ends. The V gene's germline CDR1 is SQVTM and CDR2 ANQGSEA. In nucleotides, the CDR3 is TGCAGCGTGACAGGTTGGGGGTCCATGAACACTGAAGCTTTCTTT. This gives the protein CSVTGWGSMNTEAFF.

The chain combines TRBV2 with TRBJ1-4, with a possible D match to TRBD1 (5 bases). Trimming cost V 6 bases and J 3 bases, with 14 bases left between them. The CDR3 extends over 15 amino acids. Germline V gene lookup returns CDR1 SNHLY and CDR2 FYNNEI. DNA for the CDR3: TGTGCCAGCAGCGCCCAGGGTAGGGCTAATGAAAAACTGTTTTTT. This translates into CASSAQGRANEKLFF.

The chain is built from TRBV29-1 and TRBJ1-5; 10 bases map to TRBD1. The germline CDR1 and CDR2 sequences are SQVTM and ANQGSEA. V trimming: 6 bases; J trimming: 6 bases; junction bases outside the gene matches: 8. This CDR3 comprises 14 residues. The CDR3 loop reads CSVQTGTGAQPQHF. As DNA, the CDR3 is TGCAGCGTGCAAACCGGGACAGGGGCTCAGCCCCAGCATTTT.

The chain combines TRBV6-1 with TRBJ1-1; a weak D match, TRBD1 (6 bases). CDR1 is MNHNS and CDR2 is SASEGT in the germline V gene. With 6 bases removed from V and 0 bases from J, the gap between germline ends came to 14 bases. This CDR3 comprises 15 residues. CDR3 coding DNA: TGTGCCAGCAGCCCAGGACAGATTATGAACACTGAAGCTTTCTTT. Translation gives CASSPGQIMNTEAFF.

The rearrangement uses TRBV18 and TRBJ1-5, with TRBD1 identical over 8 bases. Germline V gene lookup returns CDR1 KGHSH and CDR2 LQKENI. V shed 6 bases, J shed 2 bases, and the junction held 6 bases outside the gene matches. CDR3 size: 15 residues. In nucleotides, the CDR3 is TGTGCCAGCTCTGCCGACAGGGGAGGCAATCAGCCCCAGCATTTT. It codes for CASSADRGGNQPQHF. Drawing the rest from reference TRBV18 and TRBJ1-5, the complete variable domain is NAGVMQNPRHLVRRRGQEARLRCSPMKGHSHVYWYRQLPEEGLKFMVYLQKENIIDESGMPKERFSAEFPKEGPSILRIQQVVRGDSAAYFCASSADRGGNQPQHFGDGTRLSIL.

In DNA form, the CDR3 reads TGCGCCAGCAGCCAAACAGGGTCCTACGAGCAGTACTTC. The encoded protein is CASSQTGSYEQYF. The chain links TRBV5-1 to TRBJ2-7, with TRBD1 as a possible D gene (6 bases). This CDR3 spans 13 amino acids. Trimming took off 4 bases at V and 1 base at J, with 9 bases between the two ends. Germline CDR1 SGHRS, CDR2 YFSETQ.

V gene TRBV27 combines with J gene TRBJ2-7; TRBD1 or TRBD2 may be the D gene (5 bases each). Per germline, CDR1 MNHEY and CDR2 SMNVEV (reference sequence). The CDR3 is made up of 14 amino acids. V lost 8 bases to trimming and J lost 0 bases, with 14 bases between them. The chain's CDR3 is CASRFGGSSYEQYF. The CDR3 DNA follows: TGTGCCAGCCGCTTTGGGGGAAGCTCCTACGAGCAGTACTTC.

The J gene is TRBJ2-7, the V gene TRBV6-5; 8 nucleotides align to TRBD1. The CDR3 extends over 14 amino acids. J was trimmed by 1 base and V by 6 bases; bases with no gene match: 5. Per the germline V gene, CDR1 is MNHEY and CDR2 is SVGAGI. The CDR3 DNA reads TGTGCCAGCAGCAGGGGGCTCGGTTCCTACGAGCAGTACTTC. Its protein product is CASSRGLGSYEQYF.

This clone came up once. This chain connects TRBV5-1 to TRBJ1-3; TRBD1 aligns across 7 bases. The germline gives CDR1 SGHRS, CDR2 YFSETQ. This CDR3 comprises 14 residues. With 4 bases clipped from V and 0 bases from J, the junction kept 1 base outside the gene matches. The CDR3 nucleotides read TGCGCCAGCAGCCCAGGGGGCTCTGGAAACACCATATATTTT. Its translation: CASSPGGSGNTIYF. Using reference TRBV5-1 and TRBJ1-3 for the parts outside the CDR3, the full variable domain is KAGVTQTPRYLIKTRGQQVTLSCSPISGHRSVSWYQQTPGQGLQFLFEYFSETQRNKGNFPGRFSGRQFSNSRSEMNVSTLELGDSALYLCASSPGGSGNTIYFGEGSWLTVV.

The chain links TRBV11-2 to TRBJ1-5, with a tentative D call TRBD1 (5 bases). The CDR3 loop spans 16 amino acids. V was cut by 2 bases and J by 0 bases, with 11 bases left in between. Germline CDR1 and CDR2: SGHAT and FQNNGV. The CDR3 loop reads CASSLSGGGSNQPQHF. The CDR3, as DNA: TGTGCCAGCAGCTTAAGTGGGGGGGGTAGCAATCAGCCCCAGCATTTT.

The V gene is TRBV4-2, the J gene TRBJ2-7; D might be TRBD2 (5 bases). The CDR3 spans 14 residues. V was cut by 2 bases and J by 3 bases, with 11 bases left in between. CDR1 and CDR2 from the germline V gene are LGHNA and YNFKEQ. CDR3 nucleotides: TGTGCCAGCAGCCAATTTACCGGGGTCTACGAGCAGTACTTC. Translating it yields CASSQFTGVYEQYF.

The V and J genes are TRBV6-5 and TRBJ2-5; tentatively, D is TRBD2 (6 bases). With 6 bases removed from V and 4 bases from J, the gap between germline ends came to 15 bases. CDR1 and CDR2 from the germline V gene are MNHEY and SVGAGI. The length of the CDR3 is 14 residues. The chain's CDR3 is CASSPPGLRETQYF. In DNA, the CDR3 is TGTGCCAGCAGCCCACCGGGACTCAGAGAGACCCAGTACTTC.

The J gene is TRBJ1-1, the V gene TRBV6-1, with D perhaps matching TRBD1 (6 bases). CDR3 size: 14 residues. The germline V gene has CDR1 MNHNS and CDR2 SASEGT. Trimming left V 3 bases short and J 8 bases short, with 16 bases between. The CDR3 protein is CASSERRGRAEAFF. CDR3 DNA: TGTGCCAGCAGTGAGCGTAGGGGGAGGGCGGAAGCTTTCTTT.

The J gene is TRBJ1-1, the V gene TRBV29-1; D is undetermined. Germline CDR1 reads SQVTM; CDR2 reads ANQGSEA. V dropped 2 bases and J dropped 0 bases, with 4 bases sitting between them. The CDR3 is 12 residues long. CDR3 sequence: CSVELLNTEAFF. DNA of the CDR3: TGCAGCGTTGAACTACTGAACACTGAAGCTTTCTTT.

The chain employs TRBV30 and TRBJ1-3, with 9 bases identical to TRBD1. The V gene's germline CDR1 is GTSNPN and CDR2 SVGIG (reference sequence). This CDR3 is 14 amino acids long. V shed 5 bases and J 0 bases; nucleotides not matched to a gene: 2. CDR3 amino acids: CAWGTGFSGNTIYF. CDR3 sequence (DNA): TGTGCCTGGGGGACAGGGTTCTCTGGAAACACCATATATTTT.

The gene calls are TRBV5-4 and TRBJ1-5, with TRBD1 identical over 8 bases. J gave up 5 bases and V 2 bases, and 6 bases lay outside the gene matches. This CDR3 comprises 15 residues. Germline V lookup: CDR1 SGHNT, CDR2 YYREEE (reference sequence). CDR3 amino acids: CASSFGGQDDQPQHF. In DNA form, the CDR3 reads TGTGCCAGCAGCTTCGGGGGACAGGACGATCAGCCCCAGCATTTT.

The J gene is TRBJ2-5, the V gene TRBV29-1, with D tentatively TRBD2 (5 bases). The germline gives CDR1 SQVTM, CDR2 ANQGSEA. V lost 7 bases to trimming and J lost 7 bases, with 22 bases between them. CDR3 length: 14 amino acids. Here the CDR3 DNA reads TGCAGCGCGCTACCCGGGATTTCCACGGGGACCCAGTACTTC. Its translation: CSALPGISTGTQYF.

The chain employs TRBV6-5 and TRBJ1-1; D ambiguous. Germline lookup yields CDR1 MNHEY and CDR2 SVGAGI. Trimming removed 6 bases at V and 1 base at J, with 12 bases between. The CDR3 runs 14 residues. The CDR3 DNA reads TGTGCCAGCAGCCCCAGGTTTAGGAACACTGAAGCTTTCTTT. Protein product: CASSPRFRNTEAFF.

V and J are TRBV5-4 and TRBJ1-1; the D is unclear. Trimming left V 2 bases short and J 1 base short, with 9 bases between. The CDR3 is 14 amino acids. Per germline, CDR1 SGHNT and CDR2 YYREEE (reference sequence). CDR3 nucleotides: TGTGCCAGCAGCTTAGAACCTGCGAACACTGAAGCTTTCTTT. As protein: CASSLEPANTEAFF.

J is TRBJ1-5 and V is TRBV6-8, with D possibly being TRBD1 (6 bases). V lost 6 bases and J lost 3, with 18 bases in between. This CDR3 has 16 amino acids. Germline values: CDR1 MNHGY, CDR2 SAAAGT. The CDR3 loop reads CASRGRRDRHNQPQHF. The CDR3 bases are TGTGCCAGCAGAGGTCGCCGTGACAGGCACAATCAGCCCCAGCATTTT.

The CDR3 DNA reads as TGCGCCAGCAGCCAGGACCCTAGATCTGGCTACACCTTC. Protein product: CASSQDPRSGYTF. The rearrangement uses TRBV4-1 and TRBJ1-2, with D hard to call. Trimming removed 3 bases from V and 7 bases from J, with 12 bases in between. The CDR3 is made up of 13 amino acids. Germline assignment: CDR1 MGHRA and CDR2 YSYEKL.

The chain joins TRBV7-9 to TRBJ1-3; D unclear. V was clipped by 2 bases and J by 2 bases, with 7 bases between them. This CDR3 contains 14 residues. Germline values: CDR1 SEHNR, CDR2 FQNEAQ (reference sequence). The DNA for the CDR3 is TGTGCCAGCAGCTTACGAGGCGCTGGAAACACCATATATTTT. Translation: CASSLRGAGNTIYF.

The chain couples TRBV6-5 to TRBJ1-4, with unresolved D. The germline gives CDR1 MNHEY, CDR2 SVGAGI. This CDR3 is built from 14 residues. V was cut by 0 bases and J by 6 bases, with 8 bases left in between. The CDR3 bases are TGTGCCAGCAGTTACTCGACCGGTGATGAAAAACTGTTTTTT. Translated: CASSYSTGDEKLFF.

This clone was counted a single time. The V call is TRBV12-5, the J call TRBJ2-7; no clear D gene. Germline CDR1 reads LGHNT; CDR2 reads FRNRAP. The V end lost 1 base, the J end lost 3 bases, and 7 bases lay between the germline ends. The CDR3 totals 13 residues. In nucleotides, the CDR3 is TGTGCTAGTGGTTTGGACGGTTACTACGAGCAGTACTTC. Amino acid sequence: CASGLDGYYEQYF.

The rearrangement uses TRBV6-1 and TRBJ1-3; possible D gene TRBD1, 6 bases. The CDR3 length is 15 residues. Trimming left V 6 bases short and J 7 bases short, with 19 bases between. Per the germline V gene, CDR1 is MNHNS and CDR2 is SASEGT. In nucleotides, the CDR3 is TGTGCCAGCAGCCCGACCGTTAGGACAGCGAACACCATATATTTT. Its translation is CASSPTVRTANTIYF.

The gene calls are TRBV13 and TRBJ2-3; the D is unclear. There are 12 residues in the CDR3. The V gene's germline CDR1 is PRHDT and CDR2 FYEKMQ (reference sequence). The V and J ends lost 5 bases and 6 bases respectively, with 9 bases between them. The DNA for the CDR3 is TGTGCCAGCAGCCCCCACGGGGATACGCAGTATTTT. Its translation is CASSPHGDTQYF.

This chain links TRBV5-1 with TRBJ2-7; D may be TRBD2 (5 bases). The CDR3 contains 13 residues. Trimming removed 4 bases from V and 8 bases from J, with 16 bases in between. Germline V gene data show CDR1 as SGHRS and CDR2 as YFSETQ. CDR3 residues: CASSPDGIGKQYF. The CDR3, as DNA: TGCGCCAGCAGCCCGGACGGGATTGGCAAGCAGTACTTC.

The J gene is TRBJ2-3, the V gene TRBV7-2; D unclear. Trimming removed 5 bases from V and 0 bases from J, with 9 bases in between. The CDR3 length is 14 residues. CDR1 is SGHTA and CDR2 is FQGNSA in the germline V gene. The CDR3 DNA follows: TGTGCCAGCAGCGCCCAACAGAGCACAGATACGCAGTATTTT. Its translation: CASSAQQSTDTQYF.

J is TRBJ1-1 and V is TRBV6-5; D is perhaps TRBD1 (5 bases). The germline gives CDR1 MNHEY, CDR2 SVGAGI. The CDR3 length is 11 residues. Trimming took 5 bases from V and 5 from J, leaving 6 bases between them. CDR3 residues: CASSQGTEAFF. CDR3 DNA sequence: TGTGCCAGCAGTCAGGGAACTGAAGCTTTCTTT.